This TCR beta chain comes out of a study of blood T cell repertoires in COVID-19. Across the study: PBMCs, B-cell-depleted T cells, or T cells were the source of the cDNA or gDNA that made up the material.

As handled by the study authors: Reference gene primer amplification in the assay estimated nucleated cell counts. Sequencing was performed with immunoSEQ multiplex PCR; in TCRdb, only in-frame clones are kept and a portion is missing. D and trimming come from the DNA, and the V and J calls and clone size come from that table. This sample has roughly 150,000 clones, with 82% found just once. The CDR3 has 14 amino acids. V gave up 6 bases and J gave up 10 bases; unmatched junction bases: 7. The germline V gene has CDR1 ENHRY and CDR2 SYGVKD. This receptor was identified in a woman older than 75 with active or convalescent COVID-19. The V and J genes are TRBV10-3 and TRBJ2-1; 12 positions agree with TRBD2. The specimen was peripheral blood. The CDR3 nucleotides are TGTGCCATCAGGCCGACTAGCGGGAGCGGGGAGCAGTTCTTC. Its translation is CAIRPTSGSGEQFF.